This TCR beta chain originates from a study of blood T cell repertoires in COVID-19. The overall study: Collection of acute and convalescent COVID-19 samples took place in the United States, Italy and Spain.

This CDR3 is built from 16 residues. CDR1 and CDR2 (germline): WNHNN, SYGVQD (reference sequence). V was shortened by 0 bases and J by 7 bases, with 18 bases between the two germline ends. A few counts support this clone. The table came from immunoSEQ multiplex PCR; TCRdb's copy has only in-frame clones and leaves some out. The profile shows more than 150,000 clones, about four fifths of them singletons. Sequenced sample: PBMCs or T cells enriched from blood (not recorded which). This rearrangement joins TRBV10-1 to TRBJ1-1, with D maybe TRBD1 (5 bases). The receptor comes from a man aged 35-49 years who had recovered from COVID-19. CDR3 sequence reads: CASSESDRGVWNEAFF. In DNA form, the CDR3 reads TGCGCCAGCAGTGAGTCGGACCGGGGGGTCTGGAATGAAGCTTTCTTT.